The 12 T cell receptor beta chains listed next were all sequenced from one sample in a study of blood T cell repertoires in COVID-19. Some clones are missing from TCRdb's copy, which holds only in-frame ones; the method was immunoSEQ multiplex PCR. In the table there are hundreds of thousands of clones, roughly nine tenths of which are singletons. Sequencing used PBMCs or T cells enriched from blood (not recorded which). The receptors were gathered from a woman aged 60 to 75 who had recovered from COVID-19.

V gene TRBV7-9 combines with J gene TRBJ2-3; TRBD1 is a possible D gene (5 bases). The CDR3 extends over 15 amino acids. The ends were cut back, 5 bases at V and 2 bases at J, with 14 bases in the middle. Germline assignment: CDR1 SEHNR and CDR2 FQNEAQ (reference sequence). CDR3 sequence reads: CASSLNAGNTDTQYF. CDR3 coding DNA: TGTGCCAGCAGCCTGAACGCAGGGAACACAGATACGCAGTATTTT.

The chain employs TRBV7-6 and TRBJ1-2; D ambiguous. The CDR3 contains 14 residues. The germline V gene has CDR1 SGHVS and CDR2 FNYEAQ. This CDR3 reads CATIDIRHDYGYTF. CDR3 nucleotide sequence: TGTGCGACTATAGACATCCGGCATGACTATGGCTACACCTTC.

This clone was seen a single time. The V gene is TRBV19, the J gene TRBJ1-4; possible D gene TRBD1, 5 bases. V was shortened by 2 bases and J by 4 bases, with 8 bases between the two germline ends. CDR1 and CDR2 from the germline V gene are LNHDA and SQIVND (reference sequence). The CDR3 loop spans 14 amino acids. CDR3 bases: TGTGCCAGTAGTATAAGACAGAATAATGAAAAACTGTTTTTT. This gives the protein CASSIRQNNEKLFF.

The chain links TRBV12-3 or TRBV12-4 to TRBJ1-2; no firm D call. The ends were cut back, 4 bases at V and 4 bases at J, with 4 bases in the middle. The CDR3 is 11 amino acids. CDR3 loop: CASSSGYGYTF. In nucleotides, the CDR3 is TGTGCCAGCAGTTCCGGCTATGGCTACACCTTC.

The chain joins TRBV5-1 to TRBJ2-5; 8 bases agree with TRBD1. Germline loops: CDR1 SGHRS, CDR2 YFSETQ. This CDR3 is built from 15 residues. V dropped 0 bases and J dropped 2; count of bases not matched to a gene: 3. In DNA form, the CDR3 reads TGCGCCAGCAGCTTGGCCGGGACAGGACAAGAGACCCAGTACTTC. This gives the protein CASSLAGTGQETQYF.

The chain has TRBV4-1 and TRBJ2-1, with a weak D call TRBD1 (6 bases). The CDR3 has 15 residues. Germline V gene lookup returns CDR1 MGHRA and CDR2 YSYEKL. V lost 4 bases, J lost 7 bases, and 17 bases lay in between. DNA of the CDR3: TGCGCCAGCAGCCCTCGGCCAGGGGAGATTAATGAGCAGTTCTTC. Its translation: CASSPRPGEINEQFF.

The chain combines TRBV11-2 with TRBJ1-2; tentative D call: TRBD1 (6 bases). The V gene lost 4 bases and the J gene lost 3 bases, with 15 bases spanning the gap. Per germline, CDR1 SGHAT and CDR2 FQNNGV. This CDR3 has 15 amino acids. CDR3 sequence reads: CASSSLQGSDYGYTF. CDR3 nucleotide sequence: TGTGCCAGCAGCTCACTACAGGGTAGCGACTATGGCTACACCTTC. The full variable domain, its missing parts supplied by reference TRBV11-2 and TRBJ1-2, is EAGVAQSPRYKIIEKRQSVAFWCNPISGHATLYWYQQILGQGPKLLIQFQNNGVVDDSQLPKDRFSAERLKGVDSTLKIQPAKLEDSAVYLCASSSLQGSDYGYTFGSGTRLTVV.

CDR3 sequence reads: CATRGVGASGYTF. The CDR3 DNA reads TGTGCCACAAGAGGGGTGGGGGCAAGTGGCTACACCTTC. This sequence joins TRBV12-3 or TRBV12-4 and TRBJ1-2; TRBD1 might be the D (6 bases). V was trimmed by 10 bases and J by 7 bases, leaving 19 bases between them. The length of the CDR3 is 13 residues.

This rearrangement joins TRBV5-6 to TRBJ2-7; 7 bases agree with TRBD2. The CDR3 sequence is 15 residues long. The V and J ends lost 2 bases and 0 bases, in that order; junction bases with no gene match: 5. Germline values: CDR1 SGHDT, CDR2 YYEEEE. The CDR3, as DNA: TGTGCCAGCAGCTTAAAAGGGACTACCTCCTACGAGCAGTACGTC. Amino acid sequence: CASSLKGTTSYEQYV.

The J gene is TRBJ1-2, the V gene TRBV5-4; 9 bases map to TRBD1. CDR1 and CDR2 from the germline V gene are SGHNT and YYREEE (reference sequence). V was pared by 3 bases and J by 4 bases, with 4 bases of the junction left unmatched. The CDR3 length is 14 residues. Here the CDR3 reads CASSYDRGSYGYTF. As DNA, the CDR3 is TGTGCCAGCAGCTACGACAGGGGGTCCTATGGCTACACCTTC.

This chain links TRBV7-2 with TRBJ2-3; TRBD2 might be the D (7 bases). The length of the CDR3 is 14 residues. The germline CDR1 and CDR2 sequences are SGHTA and FQGNSA. Trimming stripped 6 bases from V and 3 bases from J, with 13 bases between. The CDR3: CASRPGGRTDTQYF. CDR3 DNA: TGTGCCAGCAGGCCCGGGGGGCGAACAGATACGCAGTATTTT.

Turning to this clone: Distinct nucleotide sequences in the sample also encode this CDR3. The chain joins TRBV5-1 to TRBJ2-1; tentatively, D is TRBD2 (6 bases). This CDR3 comprises 12 residues. The V and J ends lost 3 bases and 6 bases respectively, with 7 bases between them. Germline V gene data show CDR1 as SGHRS and CDR2 as YFSETQ. CDR3 sequence: CASSSGGNEQFF. The CDR3 DNA sequence: TGCGCCAGCAGCTCCGGGGGCAATGAGCAGTTCTTC.